The 28 T cell receptor beta chains below come from one sample, sequenced in a study of shared clonotypes between healthy human individuals. Method: immunoSEQ multiplex PCR; TCRdb's copy keeps in-frame clones and lacks some. The sample records roughly 2,500,000 clones, approximately 93% being singletons. The sequencing input was naive CD4+ T cells from PBMCs. Stated subset: CD45RA+ positively selected. The receptors here all came from a man between 18 and 29 years old in good health. Some clones in this sample may be carry-over from other donors' samples.

The chain recombines TRBV19 with TRBJ2-1; TRBD1 aligns across 7 bases. From germline, CDR1 is LNHDA and CDR2 SQIVND (reference sequence). The CDR3 is 17 amino acids. J gave up 6 bases and V 9 bases, and 20 bases lay outside the gene matches. In DNA form, the CDR3 reads TGTGCCAGGTCCCGGGCCCGACTTTGGGACAGACGCAATGAGCAGTTCTTC. Protein product: CARSRARLWDRRNEQFF.

The chain combines TRBV18 with TRBJ2-7; tentatively, D is TRBD1 (6 bases). The ends were cut back, 2 bases at V and 5 bases at J, with 16 bases in the middle. Germline CDR1 and CDR2: KGHSH and LQKENI. CDR3 size: 15 residues. The CDR3 loop reads CASSPATNRADEQYF. The CDR3 DNA reads TGTGCCAGCTCACCAGCTACCAACAGGGCGGACGAGCAGTACTTC.

The chain couples TRBV5-1 to TRBJ1-1, with 8 positions matching TRBD1. The V segment lost 1 base and the J segment 8 bases; nucleotides outside the gene matches: 4. This CDR3 has 13 residues. Germline-derived CDR1 and CDR2 are SGHRS and YFSETQ. The CDR3 is CASSLIQGVEAFF. As DNA, the CDR3 is TGCGCCAGCAGCTTGATACAGGGGGTGGAAGCTTTCTTT.

This chain connects TRBV27 to TRBJ2-5; 8 nucleotides line up with TRBD1. Germline CDR1 is MNHEY and CDR2 is SMNVEV (reference sequence). The CDR3 has 14 residues. J gave up 5 bases and V 3 bases, and 5 bases lay outside the gene matches. The CDR3 loop is CASSLTWTGETQYF. Here the CDR3 DNA reads TGTGCCAGCAGTTTGACCTGGACAGGGGAGACCCAGTACTTC.

The chain links TRBV6-4 to TRBJ1-2; D not certain. V was shortened by 2 bases and J by 2 bases, with 15 bases between the two germline ends. This CDR3 contains 16 residues. CDR1 is MRHNA and CDR2 is SNTAGT in the germline V gene. For the CDR3, the DNA is TGTGCCAGCAGTGACGGTCCCTTCGGAGGGAACTATGGCTACACCTTC. This sequence encodes CASSDGPFGGNYGYTF.

V and J are TRBV7-2 and TRBJ2-3, with 8 positions matching TRBD2. J gave up 0 bases and V 1 base, and 6 bases lay outside the gene matches. The CDR3 length is 17 residues. CDR1 is SGHTA and CDR2 is FQGNSA in the germline V gene. CDR3 loop: CASSLGPSGRSTDTQYF. The CDR3 DNA reads as TGTGCCAGCAGCTTAGGTCCCAGCGGGAGAAGCACAGATACGCAGTATTTT.

This chain joins TRBV5-1 and TRBJ1-1; D remains unclear. Between the trimmed V and J ends, which lost 4 bases and 1 base, there was a span of 8 bases. The CDR3 consists of 13 residues. CDR1 SGHRS and CDR2 YFSETQ come from the germline V gene. The CDR3 nucleotides read TGCGCCAGCAGCGCGGACGGGAACACTGAAGCTTTCTTT. Amino acid sequence: CASSADGNTEAFF.

This chain uses TRBV11-1 with TRBJ2-3; no definite D call. V was clipped by 1 base and J by 3 bases, with 2 bases between them. The CDR3 loop spans 12 amino acids. Germline CDR1 and CDR2: SGHAT and FQDESV (reference sequence). CDR3 protein: CASSLVTDTQYF. The CDR3 nucleotides read TGTGCCAGCAGCTTAGTTACAGATACGCAGTATTTT.

The chain has TRBV5-4 and TRBJ1-5, with D maybe TRBD1 (5 bases). Per the germline V gene, CDR1 is SGHNT and CDR2 is YYREEE (reference sequence). V was trimmed by 1 base and J by 2 bases, leaving 7 bases between them. The CDR3 has 14 residues. CDR3 bases: TGTGCCAGCAGCTTGTTAGGGGGCAATCAGCCCCAGCATTTT. It yields the protein CASSLLGGNQPQHF.

The V gene is TRBV28, the J gene TRBJ2-7; maybe TRBD2 (5 bases). Germline CDR1 MDHEN, CDR2 SYDVKM. The CDR3 length is 15 residues. With 5 bases removed from V and 1 base from J, the gap between germline ends came to 15 bases. CDR3 sequence: CASSTAGSWSYEQYF. In DNA form, the CDR3 reads TGTGCCAGCAGTACCGCGGGTAGCTGGTCCTACGAGCAGTACTTC.

The genes are TRBV28 and TRBJ1-4; no firm D call. The germline CDR1 and CDR2 sequences are MDHEN and SYDVKM. V shed 5 bases and J shed 4 bases, with 11 bases lying between them. This CDR3 has 14 residues. DNA of the CDR3: TGTGCCAGCAGTATACAGCCAATTAATGAAAAACTGTTTTTT. Translating gives CASSIQPINEKLFF.

This clone has a single count. The chain is built from TRBV7-2 and TRBJ2-7; TRBD2 agrees at 8 bases. The V gene's germline CDR1 is SGHTA and CDR2 FQGNSA. Trimming at V came to 6 bases and at J to 5 bases, leaving 9 bases not matched to a gene. This CDR3 spans 14 amino acids. The CDR3 sequence is CASRSGLASNEQYF. In DNA form, the CDR3 reads TGTGCCAGCAGAAGCGGACTAGCTTCCAACGAGCAGTACTTC.

The chain couples TRBV2 to TRBJ2-7; 10 bases are shared with TRBD1. After removal of 6 bases from V and 6 bases from J, the junction contained 8 bases not matched to a gene. The CDR3 covers 14 residues. Looked up from germline, CDR1 is SNHLY and CDR2 is FYNNEI. The CDR3 nucleotides read TGTGCCAGCAGGTCGGACAGGGGGTTTCTCGAGCAGTACTTC. Translation: CASRSDRGFLEQYF. Full variable domain (rest looked up from reference TRBV2 and TRBJ2-7): EPEVTQTPSHQVTQMGQEVILRCVPISNHLYFYWYRQILGQKVEFLVSFYNNEISEKSEIFDDQFSVERPDGSNFTLKIRSTKLEDSAMYFCASRSDRGFLEQYFGPGTRLTVT.

The rearrangement uses TRBV5-5 and TRBJ1-3; 7 bases are shared with TRBD1. V gave up 0 bases and J gave up 0 bases; unmatched junction bases: 6. The CDR3 is 17 amino acids. Germline-derived CDR1 and CDR2 are SGHKS and YYEKEE (reference sequence). The CDR3, as DNA: TGTGCCAGCAGCTTGGCCGTGGGGACAGTCTCTGGAAACACCATATATTTT. Translated: CASSLAVGTVSGNTIYF.

This clone has only one observation. The V and J genes are TRBV7-6 and TRBJ1-5, with D perhaps TRBD1 (5 bases). The CDR3 contains 13 residues. V lost 1 base to trimming and J lost 7 bases, with 8 bases between them. CDR1 and CDR2 from the germline V gene are SGHVS and FNYEAQ. CDR3 region: CASSLDEGQPQHF. The CDR3 DNA sequence: TGTGCCAGCAGCTTAGACGAGGGGCAGCCCCAGCATTTT.

As for this clone: Other DNA variants within this sample encode the same CDR3. This rearrangement joins TRBV5-1 to TRBJ1-1, with 8 nucleotides matching TRBD1. J lost 1 base, V lost 1 base, and 3 bases had no gene match. CDR1 is SGHRS and CDR2 is YFSETQ in the germline V gene. This CDR3 has 15 residues. CDR3 amino acids: CASSLTTGGNTEAFF. The CDR3 DNA reads as TGCGCCAGCAGCTTGACAACAGGGGGGAACACTGAAGCTTTCTTT.

As to this clone: The sample holds other DNA sequences that translate to the same CDR3. The chain links TRBV5-1 to TRBJ2-7; D gene ambiguous. V lost 1 base to trimming and J lost 2 bases, with 4 bases between them. Germline CDR1 reads SGHRS; CDR2 reads YFSETQ. This CDR3 is built from 12 residues. This CDR3 reads CASSLSTYEQYF. Here the CDR3 DNA reads TGCGCCAGCAGCTTGTCTACCTACGAGCAGTACTTC.

CDR3: CASSQDRGRRSGGYTF. Here the CDR3 DNA reads TGCGCCAGCAGCCAAGATAGGGGCCGTCGCTCTGGTGGCTACACCTTC. J is TRBJ1-2 and V is TRBV4-3; TRBD1 is a possible D gene (5 bases). The CDR3 is 16 residues long. The germline CDR1 and CDR2 sequences are LGHNA and YSLEER. V dropped 0 bases and J dropped 7 bases, with 18 bases sitting between them.

The gene calls are TRBV27 and TRBJ1-2; 8 bases fit TRBD1. Losses at the gene ends were 2 bases for V and 1 base for J; bases not matched to a gene: 6. The germline V gene encodes CDR1 MNHEY and CDR2 SMNVEV (reference sequence). The CDR3 has 16 residues. The CDR3 reads CASSLDRGGDNYGYTF. The CDR3 nucleotides are TGTGCCAGCAGTTTAGACAGGGGCGGTGATAACTATGGCTACACCTTC.

The chain carries TRBV5-5 and TRBJ1-2; tentatively, D is TRBD1 (5 bases). The CDR3 covers 14 residues. Germline CDR1 SGHKS, CDR2 YYEKEE (reference sequence). The germline V and J ends were trimmed by 0 bases and 5 bases, with 11 bases remaining between them. CDR3 protein: CASSLVPGTYGYTF. CDR3 coding DNA: TGTGCCAGCAGCTTGGTGCCAGGGACGTATGGCTACACCTTC.

This clone was found once. The chain has TRBV19 and TRBJ1-1; D is ambiguous. CDR1 LNHDA and CDR2 SQIVND come from the germline V gene (reference sequence). V was shortened by 3 bases and J by 0 bases, with 14 bases between the two germline ends. The CDR3 is 16 residues long. The CDR3 DNA is TGTGCCAGTAGTATCACAAGCCTGGGATTGAACACTGAAGCTTTCTTT. Residues: CASSITSLGLNTEAFF. The full variable domain, in which reference TRBV19 and TRBJ1-1 provide the parts outside the CDR3, is DGGITQSPKYLFRKEGQNVTLSCEQNLNHDAMYWYRQDPGQGLRLIYYSQIVNDFQKGDIAEGYSVSREKKESFPLTVTSAQKNPTAFYLCASSITSLGLNTEAFFGQGTRLTVV.

DNA for the CDR3: TGTGCCAGCAGAGGTAGCGGGAGGGCCCGGGATACGCAGTATTTT. It is translated as CASRGSGRARDTQYF. This chain links TRBV2 with TRBJ2-3; 11 positions agree with TRBD2. J lost 6 bases, V lost 6 bases, and 8 bases had no gene match. Germline CDR1 and CDR2: SNHLY and FYNNEI. The CDR3 runs to 15 residues. The complete variable domain, with remaining parts taken from reference TRBV2 and TRBJ2-3, reads EPEVTQTPSHQVTQMGQEVILRCVPISNHLYFYWYRQILGQKVEFLVSFYNNEISEKSEIFDDQFSVERPDGSNFTLKIRSTKLEDSAMYFCASRGSGRARDTQYFGPGTRLTVL.

This sequence joins TRBV28 and TRBJ2-7; D ambiguous. V gave up 5 bases and J gave up 4 bases, with 12 bases separating them. Germline CDR1 is MDHEN and CDR2 is SYDVKM. The CDR3 runs to 13 residues. CDR3 loop: CASSPPTLYEQYF. In DNA form, the CDR3 reads TGTGCCAGCAGTCCACCGACCCTATACGAGCAGTACTTC. Full variable domain (missing parts from reference TRBV28 and TRBJ2-7): DVKVTQSSRYLVKRTGEKVFLECVQDMDHENMFWYRQDPGLGLRLIYFSYDVKMKEKGDIPEGYSVSREKKERFSLILESASTNQTSMYLCASSPPTLYEQYFGPGTRLTVT.

The CDR3 protein is CATSRSGTGAYEQYF. The CDR3, as DNA: TGTGCCACCAGCAGATCCGGGACAGGGGCCTACGAGCAGTACTTC. The rearrangement uses TRBV15 and TRBJ2-7; 10 nucleotides align to TRBD1. With V trimmed by 2 bases and J by 2 bases, 3 bases remained unmatched. This CDR3 region has 15 residues. Germline CDR1 reads LNHNV; CDR2 reads YYDKDF (reference sequence).

The gene calls are TRBV7-3 and TRBJ2-5; a weak D match, TRBD2 (6 bases). V gave up 1 base and J gave up 2 bases, with 11 bases separating them. The CDR3 is made up of 15 amino acids. The germline V gene encodes CDR1 SGHTA and CDR2 FQGTGA. DNA for the CDR3: TGTGCCAGCAGCTTAAGGATCGGGGGACAAGAGACCCAGTACTTC. It is translated as CASSLRIGGQETQYF.

The chain joins TRBV4-2 to TRBJ2-1; D call uncertain. Germline V gives CDR1 LGHNA, CDR2 YNFKEQ. V was cut by 2 bases and J by 1 base, with 12 bases left in between. The CDR3 spans 16 residues. The chain's CDR3 is CASSQSLTLSYNEQFF. The DNA of the CDR3 is TGTGCCAGCAGCCAATCCCTTACTCTGTCCTACAATGAGCAGTTCTTC.

The genes are TRBV7-2 and TRBJ2-6; D might be TRBD2 (5 bases). V was trimmed by 5 bases and J by 5 bases, leaving 13 bases between them. This CDR3 is 15 amino acids long. The germline V gene encodes CDR1 SGHTA and CDR2 FQGNSA. The CDR3: CASSPPGIRANVLTF. CDR3 bases: TGTGCCAGCAGCCCACCGGGGATACGGGCCAACGTCCTGACTTTC. Supplemented by reference TRBV7-2 and TRBJ2-6, the full variable domain reads GAGVSQSPSNKVTEKGKDVELRCDPISGHTALYWYRQSLGQGLEFLIYFQGNSAPDKSGLPSDRFSAERTGGSVSTLTIQRTQQEDSAVYLCASSPPGIRANVLTFGAGSRLTVL.

V gene TRBV9 combines with J gene TRBJ2-1, with D hard to call. Trimming removed 2 bases at V and 12 bases at J, with 12 bases between. Germline V gene sequence: CDR1 SGDLS, CDR2 YYNGEE. CDR3 length: 12 amino acids. CDR3 DNA: TGTGCCAGCAGCGTTGAGGATCGCGTGCAGTTCTTC. The encoded protein is CASSVEDRVQFF.